This T cell receptor (beta chain) was found in a study of early T cells in non-severe SARS-CoV-2 infection. For the study at large: The input, bulk RNA from unsorted whole blood, was sequenced, and chains were unpaired.

The V and J ends lost 0 bases and 0 bases, in that order; junction bases with no gene match: 2. CDR1 is LGHNA, CDR2 YSLEER, per germline. This CDR3 region has 17 residues. A single record per CDR3 protein comes from TCRdb applying MiXCR to the 5' RACE reads. The sample contains around 30,000 distinct CDR3 sequences, approximately 5.4% of which appear only once. This clonotype was seen repeatedly, ten times or more. The specimen was whole blood. The receptor was derived from an adult who was a healthcare worker with PCR-confirmed SARS-CoV-2 infection or an uninfected control (not recorded which). This chain connects TRBV4-3 to TRBJ2-6; 7 bases align to TRBD1. Written as DNA, the CDR3 is TGCGCCAGCAGCCAAGATGGGGACAGCTCTGGGGCCAACGTCCTGACTTTC. Translating gives CASSQDGDSSGANVLTF.